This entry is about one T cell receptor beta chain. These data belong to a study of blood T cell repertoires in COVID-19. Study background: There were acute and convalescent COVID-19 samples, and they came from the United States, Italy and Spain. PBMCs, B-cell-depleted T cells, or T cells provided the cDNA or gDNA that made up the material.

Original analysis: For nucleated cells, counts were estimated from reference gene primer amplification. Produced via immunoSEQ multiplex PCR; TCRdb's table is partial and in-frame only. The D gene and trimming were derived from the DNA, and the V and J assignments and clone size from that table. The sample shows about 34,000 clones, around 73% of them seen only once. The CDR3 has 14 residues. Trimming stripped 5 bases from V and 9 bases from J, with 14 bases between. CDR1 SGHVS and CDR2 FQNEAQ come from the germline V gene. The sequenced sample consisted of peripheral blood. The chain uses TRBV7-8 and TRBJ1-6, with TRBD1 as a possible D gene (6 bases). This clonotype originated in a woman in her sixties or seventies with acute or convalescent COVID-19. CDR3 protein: CASSPPQGSSPLHF. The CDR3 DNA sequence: TGTGCCAGCAGCCCTCCACAGGGATCTTCACCCCTCCACTTT. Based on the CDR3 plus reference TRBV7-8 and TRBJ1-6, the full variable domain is GAGVSQSPRYKVAKRGQDVALRCDPISGHVSLFWYQQALGQGPEFLTYFQNEAQLDKSGLPSDRFFAERPEGSVSTLKIQRTQQEDSAVYLCASSPPQGSSPLHFGNGTRLTVT.